The 16 T cell receptor beta chains below come from one sample, sequenced in a study of beta chain features in type 1 diabetes. Study-level findings and limits: Shorter TCRB CDR3s, moderately but significantly so, were found in Type 1 diabetes patients in all four CD4+ subsets.

Every bit of the isolated RNA underwent reverse transcription, so sequencing read expressed TCRB transcripts. Repertoires were generated with immunoSEQ multiplex PCR, while TCRdb's copy carries only in-frame clones and drops some. The repertoire consists of 200,000 to 300,000 clones, with approximately 20% occurring once and the leading ten covering 0.028%. These receptors are not linked to any known antigen. Sequenced input: naive CD4+ T cells from blood. The receptors come from a middle-aged woman with type 1 diabetes.

The V gene is TRBV7-9, the J gene TRBJ2-4, with D uncertain. Germline CDR1 SEHNR, CDR2 FQNEAQ (reference sequence). The CDR3 spans 14 residues. V lost 0 bases to trimming and J lost 0 bases, with 3 bases between them. This CDR3 is CASSLALAKNIQYF. The CDR3 DNA follows: TGTGCCAGCAGCTTAGCCCTAGCCAAAAACATTCAGTACTTC.

The chain couples TRBV4-3 to TRBJ2-7; a possible D gene is TRBD1 (5 bases). CDR3 length: 15 amino acids. V was clipped by 2 bases and J by 4 bases, with 15 bases between them. Germline V gene lookup returns CDR1 LGHNA and CDR2 YSLEER. Here the CDR3 reads CASSQSEEGVYEQYF. The CDR3 DNA sequence: TGCGCCAGCAGCCAATCCGAGGAAGGGGTGTACGAGCAGTACTTC.

This sequence joins TRBV28 and TRBJ2-1; D not resolved. With 6 bases removed from V and 10 bases from J, the gap between germline ends came to 7 bases. The CDR3 is 10 amino acids. Germline V CDR1 and CDR2: MDHEN, SYDVKM. This CDR3 reads CASSHEEQFF. The CDR3 bases are TGTGCCAGCAGCCACGAGGAGCAGTTCTTC. Using reference TRBV28 and TRBJ2-1 for the parts outside the CDR3, the full variable domain is DVKVTQSSRYLVKRTGEKVFLECVQDMDHENMFWYRQDPGLGLRLIYFSYDVKMKEKGDIPEGYSVSREKKERFSLILESASTNQTSMYLCASSHEEQFFGPGTRLTVL.

The chain couples TRBV29-1 to TRBJ1-2, with D perhaps TRBD1 (6 bases). Germline CDR1 is SQVTM and CDR2 is ANQGSEA. The CDR3 is 14 amino acids. V lost 5 bases and J lost 4, with 17 bases in between. CDR3 sequence reads: CSVPWGRGSYGYTF. In DNA, the CDR3 is TGCAGCGTTCCCTGGGGGCGAGGGAGCTATGGCTACACCTTC.

The genes are TRBV7-2 and TRBJ2-2, with D possibly being TRBD1 (6 bases). CDR3 length: 15 amino acids. V gave up 0 bases and J gave up 5 bases, with 10 bases separating them. Germline-derived CDR1 and CDR2 are SGHTA and FQGNSA. As DNA, the CDR3 is TGTGCCAGCAGCTTAGCTCACAGGGATACCGGGGAGCTGTTTTTT. This translates into CASSLAHRDTGELFF.

This clone was counted between two and nine times. V and J are TRBV9 and TRBJ2-1, with 9 nucleotides matching TRBD1. V shed 6 bases, J shed 6 bases, and the junction held 10 bases outside the gene matches. The CDR3 consists of 15 residues. The germline V gene encodes CDR1 SGDLS and CDR2 YYNGEE. This CDR3 reads CASNIGGQGLNEQFF. The CDR3 region has the DNA TGTGCCAGCAACATAGGGGGACAGGGACTCAATGAGCAGTTCTTC.

This clone occurred a few times. The V and J genes are TRBV5-1 and TRBJ2-3; the D gene is possibly TRBD1 (5 bases). The germline CDR1 and CDR2 sequences are SGHRS and YFSETQ. Deletions cut 2 bases from V and 3 bases from J, with 10 bases between. This CDR3 has 14 amino acids. CDR3 DNA sequence: TGCGCCAGCAGCTTCGACAGCCCGACAGATACGCAGTATTTT. This codes for CASSFDSPTDTQYF.

This chain links TRBV18 with TRBJ1-1; no clear D gene. CDR1 KGHSH and CDR2 LQKENI come from the germline V gene. Trimming shortened V by 2 bases and J by 0 bases, and 7 bases separated the two germline ends. CDR3 size: 14 residues. The CDR3 region is CASSPTRVNTEAFF. The DNA for the CDR3 is TGTGCCAGCTCACCAACGAGGGTGAACACTGAAGCTTTCTTT.

The gene calls are TRBV4-1 and TRBJ2-3, with 11 positions matching TRBD2. The length of the CDR3 is 17 residues. The junction had 8 bases not matched to a gene; V was cut back by 0 bases and J by 6 bases. Germline V gene data show CDR1 as MGHRA and CDR2 as YSYEKL. The CDR3 reads CASSQDLTSGGKDTQYF. CDR3 DNA: TGCGCCAGCAGCCAAGATCTCACTAGCGGGGGCAAGGATACGCAGTATTTT.

Remarks on this clone: The sample has other DNA sequences that encode this CDR3 too. This chain connects TRBV2 to TRBJ2-7; 8 bases map to TRBD1. After removal of 6 bases from V and 0 bases from J, the junction contained 4 bases not matched to a gene. The CDR3 has 14 amino acids. Germline V lookup: CDR1 SNHLY, CDR2 FYNNEI. This CDR3 reads CASSPGQGSYEQYF. CDR3 coding DNA: TGTGCCAGCAGCCCTGGACAGGGCTCCTACGAGCAGTACTTC.

This clone showed up just a few times. The V and J genes are TRBV4-2 and TRBJ2-1; 12 nucleotides align to TRBD1. The CDR3 is made up of 16 amino acids. Germline CDR1 and CDR2: LGHNA and YNFKEQ. V was pared by 2 bases and J by 7 bases, with 6 bases of the junction left unmatched. CDR3 sequence reads: CASSQPGTGGQNEQFF. The CDR3 DNA sequence: TGTGCCAGCAGCCAACCCGGGACAGGGGGCCAGAATGAGCAGTTCTTC.

V usage is TRBV11-2 and J usage is TRBJ1-1, with D maybe TRBD1 (6 bases). There are 14 residues in the CDR3. The V gene's germline CDR1 is SGHAT and CDR2 FQNNGV. V lost 6 bases to trimming and J lost 6 bases, with 17 bases between them. CDR3 DNA sequence: TGTGCCAGCAGTACCTACAGGGAAGACGCTGAAGCTTTCTTT. Its translation: CASSTYREDAEAFF.

CDR3 region: CAWIPTLKNTEAFF. As DNA, the CDR3 is TGTGCCTGGATCCCGACACTTAAGAACACTGAAGCTTTCTTT. V usage is TRBV30 and J usage is TRBJ1-1; D unclear. In germline, CDR1 is GTSNPN, CDR2 SVGIG (reference sequence). V lost 4 bases and J 1 base, leaving 13 bases between the germline ends. The CDR3 length is 14 residues. Complete variable domain (other parts from reference TRBV30 and TRBJ1-1): SQTIHQWPATLVQPVGSPLSLECTVEGTSNPNLYWYRQAAGRGLQLLFYSVGIGQISSEVPQNLSASRPQDRQFILSSKKLLLSDSGFYLCAWIPTLKNTEAFFGQGTRLTVV.

This clone was seen only a few times. The chain links TRBV5-4 to TRBJ2-1, with 11 bases fitting TRBD2. The germline V gene encodes CDR1 SGHNT and CDR2 YYREEE (reference sequence). J gave up 7 bases and V 0 bases, and 6 bases lay outside the gene matches. The CDR3 length is 16 residues. CDR3 sequence (DNA): TGTGCCAGCAGCTTGGCCTGGACTAGCGGGTGGAATGAGCAGTTCTTC. The encoded protein is CASSLAWTSGWNEQFF.

This clone has a handful of counts. J is TRBJ1-3 and V is TRBV30; D is uncertain. CDR3 size: 12 residues. V was trimmed by 4 bases and J by 0 bases, leaving 4 bases between them. CDR1 and CDR2 (germline): GTSNPN, SVGIG (reference sequence). This chain's CDR3 is CAWTDSGNTIYF. The CDR3 bases are TGTGCCTGGACAGACTCTGGAAACACCATATATTTT.

The rearrangement links TRBV5-1 to TRBJ2-7; 10 bases map to TRBD1. The CDR3 spans 15 residues. Germline values: CDR1 SGHRS, CDR2 YFSETQ. The ends lost 4 bases at V and 6 bases at J; junction bases unmatched: 10. CDR3 in amino acids: CASSLYGTGVGEQYF. The DNA of the CDR3 is TGCGCCAGCAGCCTCTACGGGACAGGGGTTGGCGAGCAGTACTTC.